These T cell receptor beta chains were read from a single sample in a study of shared clonotypes between healthy human individuals. Clones were sequenced by immunoSEQ multiplex PCR, and TCRdb holds only the in-frame ones, with some missing. The sample holds roughly 2.2 million clones, 85% to 95% seen once. The specimen was naive CD4+ T cells from PBMCs. These receptor sequences come from a man between 18 and 29 years old in good health. Some clones in this sample may be carry-over from other donors' samples. The CDR3 runs from the conserved cysteine through the conserved F or W. The order of the fields is V gene, J gene, clone size, D gene, CDR3 DNA, CDR3 protein. The D gene is left open where the match is weak. Part of the rows lack a size; the others show once, few, many or a class for expanded clones.

>TRBV5-3|TRBJ2-7|.|TRBD2
TGTGCCAGAGTTAACCGGTCTAGCGGGAGTTGCCGTCCCTACGAGCAGTACTTC
CARVNRSSGSCRPYEQYF
>TRBV5-4|TRBJ2-5|.|TRBD1
TGTGCCAGCAGCTCGGCGGCAGGGGGACAAGAGACCCAGTACTTC
CASSSAAGGQETQYF
>TRBV19|TRBJ1-5|.|.
TGTGCCAGTAAAAGTATAGGGCGATTCTGGGGGGATAATGGCAATCAGCCCCAGCATTTT
CASKSIGRFWGDNGNQPQHF
>TRBV5-1|TRBJ2-7|.|TRBD1
TGCGCCAGCAGCCTACATAGCCGGGACAGTTACGAGCAGTACTTC
CASSLHSRDSYEQYF
>TRBV21-1|TRBJ2-2|.|.
TGTGCCAGCAGCACCAAAGAAATAGGTGGTGGGGGGCCCGGGGAGCTGTTTTTT
CASSTKEIGGGGPGELFF
>TRBV27|TRBJ2-3|.|.
TGTGCCAGCAGTTTATTGGCGGGAACAGATACGCAGTATTTT
CASSLLAGTDTQYF
>TRBV9|TRBJ1-2|.|.
TGTGCCAGCAGCGTAGGGGGGCTGGGCTACACCTTC
CASSVGGLGYTF
>TRBV7-3|TRBJ2-3|.|TRBD2
TGTGCCAGCAGCTTAATGACTAGCGGGAGCACAGATACGCAGTATTTT
CASSLMTSGSTDTQYF
>TRBV18|TRBJ1-1|.|TRBD1
TGTGCCAGCTCACCTACGACAGGGGAGACTGAAGCTTTCTTT
CASSPTTGETEAFF
>TRBV6-6|TRBJ2-7|.|.
TGTGCCAGCAGTTCCAACACGGGATCCTACGAGCAGTACTTC
CASSSNTGSYEQYF
>TRBV10-3|TRBJ2-5|.|.
TGTGCCATCAGTGCGTCGTCGGAGACCCAGTACTTC
CAISASSETQYF
>TRBV7-2|TRBJ2-5|.|TRBD2
TGTGCCAGCAGATTTAGCGGGAGGGTACAAGAGACCCAGTACTTC
CASRFSGRVQETQYF
>TRBV11-2|TRBJ2-1|.|.
TGTGCCAGCAGCTTTGTTCCAGGGTCCTACAATGAGCAGTTCTTC
CASSFVPGSYNEQFF
>TRBV15|TRBJ2-2|.|.
TGTGCCACCAGAGGGAGTGGGGGTACCGGGGAGCTGTTTTTT
CATRGSGGTGELFF
>TRBV10-3|TRBJ2-1|.|.
TGTGCCATCAGTGAGAGGGAACTAGGGAGCTACAATGAGCAGTTCTTC
CAISERELGSYNEQFF
>TRBV7-6|TRBJ1-2|.|.
TGTGCCAGCAGCTACAACCCCAGGGGTAGTTATGGCTACACCTTC
CASSYNPRGSYGYTF
>TRBV28|TRBJ2-7|.|TRBD1
TGTGCCACCCGACAGGGCATATCCTACGAGCAGTACTTC
CATRQGISYEQYF
>TRBV19|TRBJ2-2|.|.
TGTGCCAGTAGTATAGTTTGGGGTTTACCCGGGGAGCTGTTTTTT
CASSIVWGLPGELFF
>TRBV27|TRBJ2-7|.|TRBD2
TGTGCCAGCAGTTTAATTTTTAGCGGGATACTCAACGAGCAGTACTTC
CASSLIFSGILNEQYF
>TRBV5-1|TRBJ2-1|.|TRBD2
TGCGCCAGCAGCTTAATAGCGGGAGCGTCGGATGAGCAGTTCTTC
CASSLIAGASDEQFF
>TRBV19|TRBJ2-7|few|TRBD1
TGTGCCAGTAGTAGACAGGGGAGCTCCTACGAGCAGTACTTC
CASSRQGSSYEQYF
>TRBV6-1|TRBJ1-2|.|.
TGTGCCAGCAGACGGGACGGAGGTAACTATGGCTACACCTTC
CASRRDGGNYGYTF
>TRBV7-2|TRBJ2-1|.|TRBD1
TGTGCCAGCAGCTTAATAACTCCAACGGGACAGGAGTTCTTC
CASSLITPTGQEFF
>TRBV5-1|TRBJ2-7|.|.
TGCGCCAGTCGATCGGGGATCTTTGACTACGAGCAGTACTTC
CASRSGIFDYEQYF
>TRBV20-1|TRBJ2-1|.|.
TGCAGTCCCACGGATACCAATGAGCAGTTCTTC
CSPTDTNEQFF
>TRBV2|TRBJ2-3|.|TRBD2
TGTGCCAGCAGTGCTACTAGCGGGAGCACAGATACGCAGTATTTT
CASSATSGSTDTQYF
>TRBV5-1|TRBJ1-5|.|.
TGCGCCAGCAGCCCCGGACAGTCTGGAACCAATCAGCCCCAGCATTTT
CASSPGQSGTNQPQHF
>TRBV7-2|TRBJ2-2|once|.
TGTGCCAGCAGCTTAAGTGGAAACACCGGGGAGCTGTTTTTT
CASSLSGNTGELFF
>TRBV5-1|TRBJ2-1|.|TRBD1
TGCGCCAGCAGCGCCCTAGTAAGACAGGGCGATGAGCAGTTCTTC
CASSALVRQGDEQFF
>TRBV7-6|TRBJ2-7|.|TRBD1
TGTGCCAGCAGCCGAAGGGGACAGGGCCAGGGGTACGAGCAGTACTTC
CASSRRGQGQGYEQYF
>TRBV30|TRBJ1-5|.|TRBD1
TGTGCCTGGAGTGCGACAGGGGTCTATCAGCCCCAGCATTTT
CAWSATGVYQPQHF
>TRBV6-5|TRBJ1-2|.|TRBD1
TGTGCCAGCAGATCAGGGGGCGAAGACTCGGGTGGCTACACCTTC
CASRSGGEDSGGYTF
>TRBV5-1|TRBJ1-3|.|.
TGCGCCAGCAGCCCTGAAGGAGGAAACACCATATATTTT
CASSPEGGNTIYF
>TRBV29-1|TRBJ2-1|.|TRBD2
TGCAGCGTTGATAATAGCGGGAGGGATGAGCAGTTCTTC
CSVDNSGRDEQFF
>TRBV6-1|TRBJ2-2|.|.
TGTGCCGGCGGAAGGGGAAGCGCGAACACCGGGGAGCTGTTTTTT
CAGGRGSANTGELFF
>TRBV29-1|TRBJ1-4|.|.
TGCAGCGCAAAGGGGGCTAATGAAAAACTGTTTTTT
CSAKGANEKLFF
>TRBV14|TRBJ2-2|.|.
TGTGCCAGCAGCCAAGGGGGCCCCGAGCTGTTTTTT
CASSQGGPELFF
>TRBV5-1|TRBJ1-5|once|.
TGCGCCAGCAGCCCGACCGGGACCGGCAATCAGCCCCAGCATTTT
CASSPTGTGNQPQHF
>TRBV7-8|TRBJ2-2|once|.
TGTGCCAGCAGCCATCGACAGGGAGGGAGCGGGAGATCCTACACCGGGGAGCTGTTTTTT
CASSHRQGGSGRSYTGELFF
>TRBV7-6|TRBJ1-1|.|.
TGTGCCAGCAGCGAGGACAGTTGGGCTGAAGCTTTCTTT
CASSEDSWAEAFF
>TRBV5-1|TRBJ2-7|.|.
TGCGCCAGCAGCCCCATTTCCGGGCCCCACTACGAGCAGTACTTC
CASSPISGPHYEQYF
>TRBV7-2|TRBJ2-5|.|.
TGTGCCAGCAGCCCTGCAAGAGGAGGGGGGTCGGAGACCCAGTACTTC
CASSPARGGGSETQYF
>TRBV7-9|TRBJ2-3|.|.
TGTGCCAGCAGCCGGGTCTCGGTCACAGATACGCAGTATTTT
CASSRVSVTDTQYF
>TRBV28|TRBJ1-2|.|.
TGTGCCAGCAGTCTGGGGGGGCGTGACTACACCTTC
CASSLGGRDYTF
>TRBV7-2|TRBJ2-5|.|.
TGTGCCAGCAGTTTTGGGGGGCGAGAGACCCAGTACTTC
CASSFGGRETQYF
>TRBV9|TRBJ2-1|.|.
TGTGCCAGCAGCGGGATCACAGGGTTAGTGAATGAGCAGTTCTTC
CASSGITGLVNEQFF
>TRBV27|TRBJ2-1|.|.
TGTGCCAGCAGTTTACCCACACGGGGCGGCAATGAGCAGTTCTTC
CASSLPTRGGNEQFF
>TRBV11-3|TRBJ2-2|.|.
TGTGCCAGCAGCTCAAGGGACCGGGACACCGGGGAGCTGTTTTTT
CASSSRDRDTGELFF
>TRBV7-9|TRBJ2-1|.|TRBD2
TGTGCCAGCAGCCCTAGACTAGCGGGAGGGTCCTACAATGAGCAGTTCTTC
CASSPRLAGGSYNEQFF
>TRBV6-6|TRBJ2-7|.|.
TGTGCCAGCAGTAAAGGGCTGGGGCGGTACGAGCAGTACTTC
CASSKGLGRYEQYF